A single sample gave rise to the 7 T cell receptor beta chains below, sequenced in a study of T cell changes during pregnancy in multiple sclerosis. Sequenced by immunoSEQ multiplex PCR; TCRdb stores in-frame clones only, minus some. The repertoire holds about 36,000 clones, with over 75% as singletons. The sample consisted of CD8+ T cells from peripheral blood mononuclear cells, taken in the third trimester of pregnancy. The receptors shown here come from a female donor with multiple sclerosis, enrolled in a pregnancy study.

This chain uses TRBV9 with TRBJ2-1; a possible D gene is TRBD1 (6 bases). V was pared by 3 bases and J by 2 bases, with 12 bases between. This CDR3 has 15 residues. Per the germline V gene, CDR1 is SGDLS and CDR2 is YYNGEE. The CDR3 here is CASSARDITYNEQFF. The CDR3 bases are TGTGCCAGCAGCGCCCGGGACATTACCTACAATGAGCAGTTCTTC.

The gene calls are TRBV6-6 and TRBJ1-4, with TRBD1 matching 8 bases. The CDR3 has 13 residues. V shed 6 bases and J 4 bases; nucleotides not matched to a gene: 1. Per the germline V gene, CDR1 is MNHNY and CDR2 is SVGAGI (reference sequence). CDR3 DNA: TGTGCCAGCAGCGACAGGGGTAATGAAAAACTGTTTTTT. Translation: CASSDRGNEKLFF.

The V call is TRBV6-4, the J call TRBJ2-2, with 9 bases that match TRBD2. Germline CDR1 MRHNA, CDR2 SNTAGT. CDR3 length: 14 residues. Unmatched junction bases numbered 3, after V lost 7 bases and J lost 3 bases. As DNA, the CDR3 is TGTGCCAGCACCAGACTAGCGGACACCGGGGAGCTGTTTTTT. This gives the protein CASTRLADTGELFF.

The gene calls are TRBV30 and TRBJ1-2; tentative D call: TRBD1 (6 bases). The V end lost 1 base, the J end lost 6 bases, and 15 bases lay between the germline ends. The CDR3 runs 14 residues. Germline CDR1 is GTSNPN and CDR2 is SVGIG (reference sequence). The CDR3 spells CAWSARGQLHGYTF. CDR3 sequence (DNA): TGTGCCTGGAGTGCCCGAGGACAGTTACATGGCTACACCTTC.

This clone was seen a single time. The CDR3 here is CASSRGTGAYEQYF. The DNA for the CDR3 is TGTGCCAGCAGCCGCGGGACAGGAGCCTACGAGCAGTACTTC. The chain links TRBV11-3 to TRBJ2-7, with TRBD1 matching over 8 bases. This CDR3 spans 14 amino acids. Germline CDR1 SGHNT, CDR2 YENEEA. Trimming cost V 5 bases and J 2 bases; bases outside gene matches: 5.

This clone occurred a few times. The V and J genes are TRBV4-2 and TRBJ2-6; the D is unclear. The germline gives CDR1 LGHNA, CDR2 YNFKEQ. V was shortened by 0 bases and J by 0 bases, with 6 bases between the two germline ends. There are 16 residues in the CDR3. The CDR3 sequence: CASSQDHNSGANVLTF. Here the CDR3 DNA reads TGTGCCAGCAGCCAAGATCACAACTCTGGGGCCAACGTCCTGACTTTC.

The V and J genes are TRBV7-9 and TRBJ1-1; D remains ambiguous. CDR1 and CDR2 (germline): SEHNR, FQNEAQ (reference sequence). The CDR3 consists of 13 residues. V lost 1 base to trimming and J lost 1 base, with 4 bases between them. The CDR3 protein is CASSLEPNTEAFF. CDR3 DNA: TGTGCCAGCAGCTTAGAGCCGAACACTGAAGCTTTCTTT.